This TCR beta chain was documented in a study of CD8+ T cells in alopecia areata. Points from the study as a whole: Tofacitinib significantly lowered scalp clonality and expanded CD8+ clones among the top 100. Uncertainty about whether baseline CD8+ expansion is linked to response remains, with one nonresponder.

V lost 2 bases and J 5 bases, leaving 13 bases between the germline ends. Germline V gene sequence: CDR1 KGHSH, CDR2 LQKENI. This CDR3 region has 15 residues. This sample's treatment: oral pan-JAK inhibitor, 5-10 mg twice daily. Alopecia areata patients provided lesional scalp punch biopsies and peripheral blood, both collected for the study. For this clone: Antigen: not known.

Isolated RNA was reverse transcribed into cDNA used as the sequencing template. Generated by immunoSEQ multiplex PCR, the TCRdb table keeps only in-frame clones and is missing some. The table records around 180,000 clones, approximately 61% of them present only once. The sequence derives from a human donor with alopecia areata. This sample comprised CD4+ T cells sorted from blood, obtained at week 24, from a patient treated with tofacitinib. The chain has TRBV18 and TRBJ2-1, with D perhaps given as TRBD1 or TRBD2 (6 bases each). The CDR3 DNA sequence: TGTGCCAGCTCACCAATCGGGGGCCAGGACAATGAGCAGTTCTTC. It yields the protein CASSPIGGQDNEQFF.